The 30 T cell receptor beta chains below come from one sample, sequenced in a study of CD8 T cells in ankylosing spondylitis. TCRdb reanalysed the 5' RACE reads using MiXCR and keeps one entry per CDR3 protein. The sample has 150,000 to 200,000 distinct CDR3 sequences; about 20% are singletons. The sample comprised blood, either unsorted or a sorted T cell fraction (not recorded which). All receptors derive from a male donor aged 5 to 30 with ankylosing spondylitis or in good health (not recorded which).

This clonotype was counted at least ten times. This chain joins TRBV10-3 and TRBJ2-5, with a weak D call TRBD2 (5 bases). V was pared by 5 bases and J by 5 bases, with 9 bases between. From germline, CDR1 is ENHRY and CDR2 SYGVKD. The CDR3 has 12 residues. For the CDR3, the DNA is TGTGCCATCAGTCATTCGGGGGAGACCCAGTACTTC. Translated, it gives CAISHSGETQYF.

This rearrangement joins TRBV13 to TRBJ2-1, with TRBD2 matching 8 bases. V lost 7 bases to trimming and J lost 0 bases; unmatched junction nucleotides: 11. Germline V gives CDR1 PRHDT, CDR2 FYEKMQ (reference sequence). This CDR3 contains 17 residues. Here the CDR3 DNA reads TGTGCCAGCACCTCCGCGGGAGGACCGAGCTCCTACAATGAGCAGTTCTTC. It yields the protein CASTSAGGPSSYNEQFF.

This clonotype has at least ten counts. The chain couples TRBV5-1 to TRBJ2-3, with 9 bases matching TRBD2. V gave up 3 bases and J gave up 2 bases; unmatched junction bases: 7. The CDR3 has 16 amino acids. Germline CDR1 is SGHRS and CDR2 is YFSETQ. The CDR3 bases are TGCGCCAGCAGCTATGAAGCGGGAGGTATCACAGATACGCAGTATTTT. Amino acid sequence: CASSYEAGGITDTQYF. The full variable domain, completed using reference TRBV5-1 and TRBJ2-3, is KAGVTQTPRYLIKTRGQQVTLSCSPISGHRSVSWYQQTPGQGLQFLFEYFSETQRNKGNFPGRFSGRQFSNSRSEMNVSTLELGDSALYLCASSYEAGGITDTQYFGPGTRLTVL.

This clonotype has a count of ten or more. The gene calls are TRBV28 and TRBJ1-5; D possibly corresponds to TRBD1 (5 bases). The CDR3 runs 16 residues. The germline V and J ends were trimmed by 3 bases and 10 bases, with 22 bases remaining between them. Germline assignment: CDR1 MDHEN and CDR2 SYDVKM. The CDR3 DNA sequence: TGTGCCAGCAGTTTTAGGGGACCCCGAGATCATCGACCCCAGCATTTT. Residues: CASSFRGPRDHRPQHF.

This clonotype was recorded at least ten times. The rearrangement joins TRBV11-2 to TRBJ2-7; TRBD2 aligns across 10 bases. After removal of 8 bases from V and 6 bases from J, the junction contained 13 bases not matched to a gene. Per germline, CDR1 SGHAT and CDR2 FQNNGV. The CDR3 is made up of 15 amino acids. The CDR3 here is CASRSTPSGSTEQYF. CDR3 nucleotides: TGTGCCAGCCGCTCTACCCCTAGCGGGAGTACCGAGCAGTACTTC. Full variable domain (rest looked up from reference TRBV11-2 and TRBJ2-7): EAGVAQSPRYKIIEKRQSVAFWCNPISGHATLYWYQQILGQGPKLLIQFQNNGVVDDSQLPKDRFSAERLKGVDSTLKIQPAKLEDSAVYLCASRSTPSGSTEQYFGPGTRLTVT.

This clonotype was picked up many times. This chain connects TRBV12-3 or TRBV12-4 to TRBJ2-7; 10 nucleotides line up with TRBD1. The CDR3 consists of 14 residues. With V trimmed by 7 bases and J by 3 bases, 6 bases remained unmatched. CDR3 nucleotides: TGTGCCAGCACTCTACGGACAGGGGGCTACGAGCAGTACTTC. This sequence encodes CASTLRTGGYEQYF.

Many counts were recorded for this clonotype. The rearrangement links TRBV4-3 to TRBJ1-2; D call uncertain. The CDR3 runs 13 residues. V was clipped by 0 bases and J by 4 bases, with 6 bases between them. The germline gives CDR1 LGHNA, CDR2 YSLEER. The CDR3 coding sequence is TGCGCCAGCAGCCAAGATGTCAGCTATGGCTACACCTTC. Translation: CASSQDVSYGYTF.

J is TRBJ1-1 and V is TRBV6-5, with D tentatively TRBD1 (6 bases). From germline, CDR1 is MNHEY and CDR2 SVGAGI. This CDR3 is built from 16 residues. The germline V and J ends were trimmed by 2 bases and 1 base, with 14 bases remaining between them. The CDR3 reads CASSYLPGAANTEAFF. The CDR3 DNA follows: TGTGCCAGCAGTTACCTGCCAGGGGCGGCGAACACTGAAGCTTTCTTT.

This clonotype was found many times. This sequence joins TRBV12-3 or TRBV12-4 and TRBJ2-3, with 7 bases lining up with TRBD2. V lost 1 base to trimming and J lost 4 bases; unmatched junction nucleotides: 5. This CDR3 has 15 residues. Written as DNA, the CDR3 is TGTGCCAGCAGTTTAGACGGGAGGATCTCAGATACGCAGTATTTT. This translates into CASSLDGRISDTQYF.

The chain joins TRBV7-8 to TRBJ2-5; the match to TRBD2 covers 7 bases. J was trimmed by 2 bases and V by 0 bases; bases with no gene match: 6. Germline V gene lookup returns CDR1 SGHVS and CDR2 FQNEAQ. This CDR3 has 16 amino acids. The CDR3 reads CASSLARERVQETQYF. The CDR3 DNA sequence: TGTGCCAGCAGCTTAGCGCGGGAGAGGGTTCAAGAGACCCAGTACTTC.

There are many counts of this clonotype. The chain has TRBV12-3 or TRBV12-4 and TRBJ2-7; 7 bases match TRBD2. The CDR3 length is 12 residues. V lost 1 base to trimming and J lost 6 bases; unmatched junction nucleotides: 0. CDR3 nucleotide sequence: TGTGCCAGCAGTTTAGGGGGGGGCGAGCAGTACGTC. Its translation is CASSLGGGEQYV.

The chain couples TRBV11-3 to TRBJ2-1, with D possibly matching TRBD2 (7 bases). CDR3 length: 15 amino acids. Trimming left V 5 bases short and J 10 bases short, with 21 bases between. Germline lookup yields CDR1 SGHNT and CDR2 YENEEA. CDR3 region: CASSVGRDNHEEQFF. CDR3 DNA: TGTGCCAGCAGCGTAGGGAGGGACAACCACGAGGAGCAGTTCTTC.

This clonotype was observed at least ten times. The chain has TRBV20-1 and TRBJ2-1; 9 positions agree with TRBD2. V gave up 1 base and J gave up 2 bases; unmatched junction bases: 9. The CDR3 length is 17 residues. Germline loops: CDR1 DFQATT, CDR2 SNEGSKA (reference sequence). The CDR3 reads CSARGFGSSGTYNEQFF. The CDR3 coding sequence is TGCAGTGCTAGAGGCTTCGGGTCTAGCGGGACCTACAATGAGCAGTTCTTC.

This clonotype occurred many times. The gene calls are TRBV6-2 or TRBV6-3 and TRBJ2-4; no firm D call. This CDR3 has 11 residues. Trimming cost V 4 bases and J 15 bases, with 13 bases left between them. Per germline, CDR1 MNHEY and CDR2 SVGEGT. Here the CDR3 DNA reads TGTGCCAGCAGTTCGTCGGCTTCGCGGTACTTC. Translated: CASSSSASRYF.

This clonotype appeared a few times. The chain has TRBV5-6 and TRBJ2-7; D perhaps matches TRBD1 (6 bases). Germline V gene sequence: CDR1 SGHDT, CDR2 YYEEEE. This CDR3 is built from 15 residues. V lost 3 bases and J 0 bases, leaving 13 bases between the germline ends. CDR3: CASSWGRLSSYEQYV. For the CDR3, the DNA is TGTGCCAGCAGCTGGGGGCGGCTAAGCTCCTACGAGCAGTACGTC.

V gene TRBV19 combines with J gene TRBJ2-3; a weak D match, TRBD2 (6 bases). This CDR3 has 15 residues. Trimming stripped 3 bases from V and 2 bases from J, with 12 bases between. CDR1 and CDR2 (germline): LNHDA, SQIVND (reference sequence). The CDR3 nucleotides are TGTGCCAGTAGTATGGGAGGCGGATACACAGATACGCAGTATTTT. Translated, it gives CASSMGGGYTDTQYF.

This clonotype has a count of ten or more. V usage is TRBV7-9 and J usage is TRBJ1-2; D perhaps matches TRBD1 (6 bases). V shed 1 base and J shed 2 bases, with 23 bases lying between them. Germline-derived CDR1 and CDR2 are SEHNR and FQNEAQ (reference sequence). This CDR3 region has 19 residues. CDR3 protein: CASSLESLMSTGENYGYTF. The DNA of the CDR3 is TGTGCCAGCAGCTTAGAAAGCTTAATGTCGACAGGAGAGAACTATGGCTACACCTTC.

This clonotype was seen repeatedly, ten times or more. The V call is TRBV7-2, the J call TRBJ2-7; 11 positions match TRBD2. The germline V gene encodes CDR1 SGHTA and CDR2 FQGNSA. This CDR3 has 20 amino acids. J was trimmed by 2 bases and V by 5 bases; bases with no gene match: 20. For the CDR3, the DNA is TGTGCCAGCAGCAAAACACTAGCGGGAGCTATTTTAGACGAGACCTACGAGCAGTACTTC. Amino acids: CASSKTLAGAILDETYEQYF. Based on the CDR3 plus reference TRBV7-2 and TRBJ2-7, the full variable domain is GAGVSQSPSNKVTEKGKDVELRCDPISGHTALYWYRQSLGQGLEFLIYFQGNSAPDKSGLPSDRFSAERTGGSVSTLTIQRTQQEDSAVYLCASSKTLAGAILDETYEQYFGPGTRLTVT.

This clonotype was seen at least ten times. The chain has TRBV4-1 and TRBJ2-1, with 10 bases lining up with TRBD2. Germline V gives CDR1 MGHRA, CDR2 YSYEKL. V dropped 0 bases and J dropped 7; count of bases not matched to a gene: 6. The CDR3 covers 16 residues. CDR3 DNA sequence: TGCGCCAGCAGCCAAGATCCTAGCGGGAGTTGGAATGAGCAGTTCTTC. This sequence encodes CASSQDPSGSWNEQFF.

This clonotype was detected many times. The chain couples TRBV29-1 to TRBJ2-3; D is unclear. V dropped 4 bases and J dropped 2 bases, with 4 bases sitting between them. Per the germline V gene, CDR1 is SQVTM and CDR2 is ANQGSEA. The CDR3 spans 11 residues. The CDR3 is CSVVLTDTQYF. The CDR3 DNA sequence: TGCAGCGTTGTTCTCACAGATACGCAGTATTTT.

The CDR3 loop is CASSLASSGSNYEQYV. The CDR3 bases are TGTGCCAGCAGCTTAGCGTCTAGCGGGAGTAACTACGAGCAGTACGTC. This chain connects TRBV7-9 to TRBJ2-7; TRBD2 matches at 10 bases. The CDR3 spans 16 residues. Germline loops: CDR1 SEHNR, CDR2 FQNEAQ (reference sequence). With V trimmed by 0 bases and J by 3 bases, 5 bases remained unmatched.

The chain couples TRBV10-1 to TRBJ2-1; no firm D call. Germline V gene data show CDR1 as WNHNN and CDR2 as SYGVQD (reference sequence). The CDR3 has 16 residues. The V gene lost 4 bases and the J gene lost 0 bases, with 13 bases spanning the gap. CDR3 protein: CASSVGSRSSYNEQFF. The CDR3 bases are TGCGCCAGCAGTGTGGGCTCTAGGAGCTCCTACAATGAGCAGTTCTTC.

This clonotype was counted many times. The V call is TRBV12-3 or TRBV12-4, the J call TRBJ2-1; 9 nucleotides match TRBD2. V trimming: 1 base; J trimming: 8 bases; junction bases outside the gene matches: 6. This CDR3 is 15 amino acids long. The CDR3 region is CASSLGLAGKYEQFF. The CDR3 DNA sequence: TGTGCCAGCAGTTTAGGGCTAGCGGGAAAGTATGAGCAGTTCTTC.

The chain uses TRBV20-1 and TRBJ2-1; possibly TRBD1 for D (5 bases). Germline V gene sequence: CDR1 DFQATT, CDR2 SNEGSKA (reference sequence). This CDR3 region has 11 residues. Trimming cost V 5 bases and J 8 bases, with 10 bases left between them. Here the CDR3 reads CSAVRRDEQFF. DNA for the CDR3: TGCAGTGCTGTACGCAGGGATGAGCAGTTCTTC.

This clonotype has ten or more counts. This rearrangement joins TRBV24-1 to TRBJ2-1; D could derive from TRBD1 or TRBD2 (5 bases each). The CDR3 length is 15 residues. Germline V gene sequence: CDR1 KGHDR, CDR2 SFDVKD. V was trimmed by 4 bases and J by 7 bases, leaving 16 bases between them. The chain's CDR3 is CATSDPVGERNEQFF. In DNA form, the CDR3 reads TGTGCCACCAGTGACCCGGTAGGGGAGAGGAATGAGCAGTTCTTC.

This clonotype was picked up a small number of times. The genes are TRBV6-1 and TRBJ2-3; D uncertain. The CDR3 covers 14 residues. V dropped 2 bases and J dropped 2 bases, with 8 bases sitting between them. CDR1 MNHNS and CDR2 SASEGT come from the germline V gene. The DNA of the CDR3 is TGTGCCAGCAGTGAATCAGGCTACACAGATACGCAGTATTTT. It is translated as CASSESGYTDTQYF.

The chain employs TRBV7-3 and TRBJ2-1; 7 nucleotides match TRBD2. V dropped 0 bases and J dropped 9; count of bases not matched to a gene: 5. The V gene's germline CDR1 is SGHTA and CDR2 FQGTGA. The CDR3 is 14 amino acids. CDR3 region: CASSLTGEGFEQFF. The CDR3, as DNA: TGTGCCAGCAGCTTAACAGGGGAGGGATTTGAGCAGTTCTTC.

This sequence joins TRBV20-1 and TRBJ2-7; D may be TRBD2 (6 bases). In germline, CDR1 is DFQATT, CDR2 SNEGSKA (reference sequence). This CDR3 region has 13 residues. CDR3 sequence: CRCWDGSNYEQYF. In DNA form, the CDR3 reads TGCAGGTGTTGGGACGGGAGTAACTACGAGCAGTACTTC.

This clonotype was observed many times. The chain uses TRBV7-2 and TRBJ2-7, with TRBD1 as a possible D gene (6 bases). The CDR3 covers 12 residues. Germline loops: CDR1 SGHTA, CDR2 FQGNSA. Trimming left V 6 bases short and J 3 bases short, with 9 bases between. The CDR3 loop is CASRPDSYEQYF. In DNA form, the CDR3 reads TGTGCCAGCAGACCGGACAGCTACGAGCAGTACTTC.

This chain links TRBV20-1 with TRBJ2-7, with TRBD1 identical over 8 bases. The ends lost 1 base at V and 2 bases at J; junction bases unmatched: 4. The V gene's germline CDR1 is DFQATT and CDR2 SNEGSKA (reference sequence). The CDR3 consists of 14 residues. CDR3 DNA: TGCAGTGCTAGAGGGACAGGGAATCCCTACGAGCAGTACTTC. Encoded protein: CSARGTGNPYEQYF.